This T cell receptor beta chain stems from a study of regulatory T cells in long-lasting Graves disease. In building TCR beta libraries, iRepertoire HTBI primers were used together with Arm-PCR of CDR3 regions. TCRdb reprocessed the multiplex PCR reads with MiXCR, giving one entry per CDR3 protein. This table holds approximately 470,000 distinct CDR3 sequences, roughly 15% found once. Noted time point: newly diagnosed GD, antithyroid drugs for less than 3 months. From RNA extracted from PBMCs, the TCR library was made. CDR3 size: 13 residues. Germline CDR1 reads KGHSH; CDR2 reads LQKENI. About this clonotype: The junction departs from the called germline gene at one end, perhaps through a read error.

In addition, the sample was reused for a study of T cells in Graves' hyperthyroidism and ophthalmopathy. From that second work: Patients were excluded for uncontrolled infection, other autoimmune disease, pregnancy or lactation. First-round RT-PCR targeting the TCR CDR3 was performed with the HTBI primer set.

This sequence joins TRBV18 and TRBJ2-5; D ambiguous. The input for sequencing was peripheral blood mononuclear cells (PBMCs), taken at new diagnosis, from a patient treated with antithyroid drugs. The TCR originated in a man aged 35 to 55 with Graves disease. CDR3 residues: CVSSPGQQETQYF. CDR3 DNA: TGTGTCAGCTCACCCGGGCAACAAGAGACCCAGTACTTC.